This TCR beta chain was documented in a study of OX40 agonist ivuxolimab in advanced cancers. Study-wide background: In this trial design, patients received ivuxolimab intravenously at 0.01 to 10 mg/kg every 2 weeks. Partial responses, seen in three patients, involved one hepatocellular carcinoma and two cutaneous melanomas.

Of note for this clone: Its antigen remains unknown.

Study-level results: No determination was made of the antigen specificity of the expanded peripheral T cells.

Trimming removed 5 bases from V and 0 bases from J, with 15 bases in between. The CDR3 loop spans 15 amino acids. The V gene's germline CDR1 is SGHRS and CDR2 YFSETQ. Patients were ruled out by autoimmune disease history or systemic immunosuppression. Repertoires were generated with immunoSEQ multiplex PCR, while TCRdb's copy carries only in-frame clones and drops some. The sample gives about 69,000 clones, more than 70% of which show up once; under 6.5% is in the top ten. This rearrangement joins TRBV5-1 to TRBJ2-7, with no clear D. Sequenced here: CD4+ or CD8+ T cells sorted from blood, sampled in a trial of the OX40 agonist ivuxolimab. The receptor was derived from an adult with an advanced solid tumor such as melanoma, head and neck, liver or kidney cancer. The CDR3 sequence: CASSYLGPASYEQYF. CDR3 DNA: TGCGCCAGCAGTTATTTGGGTCCTGCCTCCTACGAGCAGTACTTC.